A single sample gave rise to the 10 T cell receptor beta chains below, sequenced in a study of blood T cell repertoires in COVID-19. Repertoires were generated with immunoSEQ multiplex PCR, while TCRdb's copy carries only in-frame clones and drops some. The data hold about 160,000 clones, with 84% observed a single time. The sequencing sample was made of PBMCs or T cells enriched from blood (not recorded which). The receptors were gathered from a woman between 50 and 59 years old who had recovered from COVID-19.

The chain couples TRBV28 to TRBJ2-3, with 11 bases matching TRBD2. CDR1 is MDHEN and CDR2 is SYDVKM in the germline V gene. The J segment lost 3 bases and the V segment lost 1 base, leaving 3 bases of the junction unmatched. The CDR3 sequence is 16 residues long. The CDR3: CASSLFSGRETDTQYF. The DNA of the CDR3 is TGTGCCAGCAGTTTATTTAGCGGGAGGGAGACAGATACGCAGTATTTT.

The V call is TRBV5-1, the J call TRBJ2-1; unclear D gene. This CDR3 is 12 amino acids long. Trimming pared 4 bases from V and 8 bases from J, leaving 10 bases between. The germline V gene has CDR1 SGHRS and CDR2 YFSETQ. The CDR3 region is CASSDGPYEQFF. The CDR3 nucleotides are TGCGCCAGCAGCGATGGGCCCTATGAGCAGTTCTTC.

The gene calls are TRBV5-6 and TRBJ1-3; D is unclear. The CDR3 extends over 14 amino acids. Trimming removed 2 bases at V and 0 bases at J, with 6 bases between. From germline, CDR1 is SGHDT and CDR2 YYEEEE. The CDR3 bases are TGTGCCAGCAGCTTTCGGTTCTCTGGAAACACCATATATTTT. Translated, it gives CASSFRFSGNTIYF.

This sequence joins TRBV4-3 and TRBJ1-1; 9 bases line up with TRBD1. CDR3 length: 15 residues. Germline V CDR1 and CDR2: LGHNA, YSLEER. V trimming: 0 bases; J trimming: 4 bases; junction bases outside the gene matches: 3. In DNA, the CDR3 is TGCGCCAGCAGCCAAGATTGGGGACAGGGCACTGAAGCTTTCTTT. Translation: CASSQDWGQGTEAFF.

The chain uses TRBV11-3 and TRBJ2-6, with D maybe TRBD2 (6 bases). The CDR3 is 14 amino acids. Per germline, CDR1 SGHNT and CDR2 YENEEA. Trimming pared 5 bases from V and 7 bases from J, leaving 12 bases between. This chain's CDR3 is CASSKSGTANVLTF. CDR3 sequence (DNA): TGTGCCAGCAGCAAAAGTGGGACTGCCAACGTCCTGACTTTC.

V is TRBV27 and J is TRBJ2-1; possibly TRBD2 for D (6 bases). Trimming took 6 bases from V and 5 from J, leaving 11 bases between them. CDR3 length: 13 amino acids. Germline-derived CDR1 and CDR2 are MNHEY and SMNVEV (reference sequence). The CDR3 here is CASSRLVNNEQFF. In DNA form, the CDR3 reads TGTGCCAGCAGCCGACTAGTTAACAATGAGCAGTTCTTC.

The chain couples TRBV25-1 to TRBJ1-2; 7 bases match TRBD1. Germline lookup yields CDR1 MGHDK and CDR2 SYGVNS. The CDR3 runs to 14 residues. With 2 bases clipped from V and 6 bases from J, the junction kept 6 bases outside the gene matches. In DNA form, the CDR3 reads TGTGCCAGCAGTGAAGTTCTCCAGGGGGATGGCTACACCTTC. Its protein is CASSEVLQGDGYTF.

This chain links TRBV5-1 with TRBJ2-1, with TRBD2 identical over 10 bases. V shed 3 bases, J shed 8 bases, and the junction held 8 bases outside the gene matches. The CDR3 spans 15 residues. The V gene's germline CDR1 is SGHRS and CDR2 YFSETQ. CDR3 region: CASSWGLAKPDEQFF. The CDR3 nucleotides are TGCGCCAGCAGCTGGGGACTAGCGAAACCTGATGAGCAGTTCTTC.

CDR3 sequence reads: CASSPTGQGLQPQHF. Written as DNA, the CDR3 is TGTGCCAGCAGCCCTACCGGACAGGGTCTACAGCCCCAGCATTTT. The chain is built from TRBV6-2 or TRBV6-3 and TRBJ1-5, with TRBD1 identical over 8 bases. Germline CDR1 is MNHEY and CDR2 is SVGEGT. V dropped 6 bases and J dropped 7; count of bases not matched to a gene: 11. This CDR3 comprises 15 residues.

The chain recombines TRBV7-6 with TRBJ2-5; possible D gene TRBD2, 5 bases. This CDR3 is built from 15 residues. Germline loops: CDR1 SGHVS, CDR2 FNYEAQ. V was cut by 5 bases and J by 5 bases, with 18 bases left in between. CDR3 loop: CASSPGISQRETQYF. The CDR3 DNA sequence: TGTGCCAGCAGCCCTGGGATTAGCCAGCGGGAGACCCAGTACTTC.